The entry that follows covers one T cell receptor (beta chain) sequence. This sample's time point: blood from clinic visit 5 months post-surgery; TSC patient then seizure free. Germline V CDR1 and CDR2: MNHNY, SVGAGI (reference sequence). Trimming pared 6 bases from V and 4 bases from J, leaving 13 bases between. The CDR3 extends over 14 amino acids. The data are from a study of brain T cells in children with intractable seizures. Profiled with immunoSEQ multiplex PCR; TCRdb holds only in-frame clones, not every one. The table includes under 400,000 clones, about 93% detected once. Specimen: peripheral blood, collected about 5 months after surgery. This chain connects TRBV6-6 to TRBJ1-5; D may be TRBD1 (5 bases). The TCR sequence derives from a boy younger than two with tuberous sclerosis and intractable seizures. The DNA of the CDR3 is TGTGCCAGCAGCCACCGACAGCTTAATCAGCCCCAGCATTTT. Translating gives CASSHRQLNQPQHF.